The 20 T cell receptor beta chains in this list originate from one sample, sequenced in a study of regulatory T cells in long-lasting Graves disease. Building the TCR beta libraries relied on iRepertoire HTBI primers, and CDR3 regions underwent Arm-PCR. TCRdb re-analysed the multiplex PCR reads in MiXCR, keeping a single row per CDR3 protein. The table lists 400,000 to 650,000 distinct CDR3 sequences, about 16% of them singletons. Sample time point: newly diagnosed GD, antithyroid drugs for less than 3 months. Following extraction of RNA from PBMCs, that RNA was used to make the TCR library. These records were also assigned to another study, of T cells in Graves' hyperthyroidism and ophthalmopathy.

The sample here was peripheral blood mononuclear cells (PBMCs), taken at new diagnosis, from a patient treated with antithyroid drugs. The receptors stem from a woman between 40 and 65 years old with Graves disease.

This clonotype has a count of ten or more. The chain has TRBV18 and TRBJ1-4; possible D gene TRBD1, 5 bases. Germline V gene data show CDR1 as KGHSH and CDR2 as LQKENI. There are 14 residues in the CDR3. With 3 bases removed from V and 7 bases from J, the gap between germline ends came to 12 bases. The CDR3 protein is CASSPRDPTEKLFF. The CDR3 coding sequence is TGTGCCAGCTCACCGAGGGACCCGACTGAAAAACTGTTTTTT.

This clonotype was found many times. The CDR3 here is CASSSKPGLPFNEQFF. DNA for the CDR3: TGTGCCAGCAGCTCGAAACCCGGACTACCCTTCAATGAGCAGTTCTTC. The chain employs TRBV5-6 and TRBJ2-1, with a possible D match to TRBD2 (6 bases). Germline V gene lookup returns CDR1 SGHDT and CDR2 YYEEEE. The CDR3 spans 16 residues. Trimming left V 3 bases short and J 6 bases short, with 19 bases between.

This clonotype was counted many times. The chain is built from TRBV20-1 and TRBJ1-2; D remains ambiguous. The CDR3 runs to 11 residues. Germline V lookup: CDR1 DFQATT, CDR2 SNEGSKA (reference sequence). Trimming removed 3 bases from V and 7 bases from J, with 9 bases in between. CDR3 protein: CSASKGPGYTF. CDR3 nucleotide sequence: TGCAGTGCTAGTAAGGGTCCTGGCTACACCTTC.

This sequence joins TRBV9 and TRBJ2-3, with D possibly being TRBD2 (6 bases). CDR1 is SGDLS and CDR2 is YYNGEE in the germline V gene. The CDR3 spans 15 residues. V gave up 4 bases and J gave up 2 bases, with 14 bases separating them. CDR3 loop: CASSTRTTPTDTQYF. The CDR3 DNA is TGTGCCAGCAGCACCCGGACTACCCCCACAGATACGCAGTATTTT.

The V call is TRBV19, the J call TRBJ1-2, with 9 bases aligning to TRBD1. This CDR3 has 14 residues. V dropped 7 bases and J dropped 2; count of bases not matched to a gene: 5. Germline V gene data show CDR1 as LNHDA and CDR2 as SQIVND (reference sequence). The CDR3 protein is CASNPGQGNYGYTF. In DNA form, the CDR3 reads TGTGCCAGTAACCCGGGACAGGGAAACTATGGCTACACCTTC.

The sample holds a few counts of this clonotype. As DNA, the CDR3 is TGTGCCAGTAGTATAGCGGTCGGCAGACCCTTTTCCTACGAGCAGTACTTC. Its protein is CASSIAVGRPFSYEQYF. V gene TRBV19 combines with J gene TRBJ2-7; no definite D call. Per the germline V gene, CDR1 is LNHDA and CDR2 is SQIVND (reference sequence). The CDR3 length is 17 residues. The V end lost 1 base, the J end lost 1 base, and 17 bases lay between the germline ends. The entire variable domain, with the rest obtained from reference TRBV19 and TRBJ2-7, is as follows: DGGITQSPKYLFRKEGQNVTLSCEQNLNHDAMYWYRQDPGQGLRLIYYSQIVNDFQKGDIAEGYSVSREKKESFPLTVTSAQKNPTAFYLCASSIAVGRPFSYEQYFGPGTRLTVT.

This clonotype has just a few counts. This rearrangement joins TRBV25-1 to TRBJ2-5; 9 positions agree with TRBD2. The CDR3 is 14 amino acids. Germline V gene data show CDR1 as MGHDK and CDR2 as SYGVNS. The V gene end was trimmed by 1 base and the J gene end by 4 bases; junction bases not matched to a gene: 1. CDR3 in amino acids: CASSEWRGGETQYF. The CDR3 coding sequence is TGTGCCAGCAGTGAATGGCGGGGGGGAGAGACCCAGTACTTC. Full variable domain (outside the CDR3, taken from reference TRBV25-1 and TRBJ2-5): EADIYQTPRYLVIGTGKKITLECSQTMGHDKMYWYQQDPGMELHLIHYSYGVNSTEKGDLSSESTVSRIRTEHFPLTLESARPSHTSQYLCASSEWRGGETQYFGPGTRLLVL.

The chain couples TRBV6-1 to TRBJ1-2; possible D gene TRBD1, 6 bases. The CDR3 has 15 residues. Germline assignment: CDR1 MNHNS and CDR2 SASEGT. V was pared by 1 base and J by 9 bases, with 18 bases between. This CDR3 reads CASSEGWGGGQSYTF. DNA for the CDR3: TGTGCCAGCAGTGAAGGTTGGGGGGGCGGGCAGAGCTACACCTTC.

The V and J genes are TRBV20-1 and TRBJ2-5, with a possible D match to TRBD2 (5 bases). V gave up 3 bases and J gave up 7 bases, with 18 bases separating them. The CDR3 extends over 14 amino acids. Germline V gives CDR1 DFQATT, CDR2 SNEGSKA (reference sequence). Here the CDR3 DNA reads TGCAGTGCTAGGCTTATCGGGGAAGGATCGACCCAGTACTTC. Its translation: CSARLIGEGSTQYF.

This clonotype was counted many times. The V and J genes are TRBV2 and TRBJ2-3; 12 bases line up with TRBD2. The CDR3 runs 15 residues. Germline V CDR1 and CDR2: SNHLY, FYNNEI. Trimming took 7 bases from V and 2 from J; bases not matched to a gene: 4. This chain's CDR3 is CASKLAGGPTDTQYF. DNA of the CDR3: TGTGCCAGCAAGCTAGCGGGGGGGCCCACAGATACGCAGTATTTT.

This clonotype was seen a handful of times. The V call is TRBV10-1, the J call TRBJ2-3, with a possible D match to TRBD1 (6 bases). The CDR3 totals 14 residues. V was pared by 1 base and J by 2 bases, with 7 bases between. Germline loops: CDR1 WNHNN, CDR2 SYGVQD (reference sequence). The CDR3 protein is CASSEWTDTDTQYF. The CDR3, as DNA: TGCGCCAGCAGTGAGTGGACAGACACAGATACGCAGTATTTT.

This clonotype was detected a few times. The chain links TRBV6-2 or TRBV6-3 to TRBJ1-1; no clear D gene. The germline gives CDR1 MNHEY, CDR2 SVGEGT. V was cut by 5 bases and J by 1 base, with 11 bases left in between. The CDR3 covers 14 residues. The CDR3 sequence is CASSPDGRNTEAFF. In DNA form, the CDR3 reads TGTGCCAGCAGTCCCGACGGACGGAACACTGAAGCTTTCTTT.

The CDR3 protein is CASYVGPGAFGYTF. The DNA of the CDR3 is TGTGCCAGCTATGTCGGTCCGGGGGCTTTTGGCTACACCTTC. The chain carries TRBV6-1 and TRBJ1-2, with D maybe TRBD1 (6 bases). This CDR3 has 14 residues. V lost 8 bases, J lost 7 bases, and 20 bases lay in between. The germline V gene encodes CDR1 MNHNS and CDR2 SASEGT.

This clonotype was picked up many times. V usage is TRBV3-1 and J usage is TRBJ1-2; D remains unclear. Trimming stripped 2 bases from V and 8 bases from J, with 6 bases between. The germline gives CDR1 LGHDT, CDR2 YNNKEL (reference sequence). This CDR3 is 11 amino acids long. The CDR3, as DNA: TGTGCCAGCAGCCAATCGAACGGCTACACCTTC. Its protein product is CASSQSNGYTF. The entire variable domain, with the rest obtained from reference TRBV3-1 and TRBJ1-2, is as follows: DTAVSQTPKYLVTQMGNDKSIKCEQNLGHDTMYWYKQDSKKFLKIMFSYNNKELIINETVPNRFSPKSPDKAHLNLHINSLELGDSAVYFCASSQSNGYTFGSGTRLTVV.

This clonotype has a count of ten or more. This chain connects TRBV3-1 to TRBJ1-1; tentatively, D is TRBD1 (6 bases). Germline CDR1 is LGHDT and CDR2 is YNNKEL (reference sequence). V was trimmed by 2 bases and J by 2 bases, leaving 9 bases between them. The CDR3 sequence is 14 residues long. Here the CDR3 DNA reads TGTGCCAGCAGCCAACCGGGACATAACACTGAAGCTTTCTTT. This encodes CASSQPGHNTEAFF.

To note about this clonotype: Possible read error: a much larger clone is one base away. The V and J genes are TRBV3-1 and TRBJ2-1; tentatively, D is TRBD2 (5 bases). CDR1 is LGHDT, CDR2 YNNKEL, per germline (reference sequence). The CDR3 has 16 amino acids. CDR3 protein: CVSSQVANGRFNEQFF. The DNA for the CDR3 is TGTGTCAGCAGCCAAGTAGCGAATGGGCGATTCAATGAGCAGTTCTTC.

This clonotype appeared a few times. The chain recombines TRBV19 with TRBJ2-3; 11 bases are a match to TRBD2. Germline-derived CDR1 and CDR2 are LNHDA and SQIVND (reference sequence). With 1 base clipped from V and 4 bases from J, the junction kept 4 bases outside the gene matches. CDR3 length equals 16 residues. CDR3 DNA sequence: TGTGCCAGTAGTATAGGACTAGCGGGGTTTGCAGATACGCAGTATTTT. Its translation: CASSIGLAGFADTQYF.

The CDR3 coding sequence is TGTGCCAGCAGCTCCCCGGGGTTGGGGACTGGTACGCAGTATTTT. It specifies CASSSPGLGTGTQYF. The V and J genes are TRBV7-3 and TRBJ2-3; D may be TRBD2 (6 bases). CDR1 SGHTA and CDR2 FQGTGA come from the germline V gene. The length of the CDR3 is 15 residues. V lost 4 bases and J lost 8, with 19 bases in between. The full variable domain, its missing parts supplied by reference TRBV7-3 and TRBJ2-3, is GAGVSQTPSNKVTEKGKYVELRCDPISGHTALYWYRQSLGQGPEFLIYFQGTGAADDSGLPNDRFFAVRPEGSVSTLKIQRTERGDSAVYLCASSSPGLGTGTQYFGPGTRLTVL.

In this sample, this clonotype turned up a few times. DNA of the CDR3: TGTGCCAGCAGCCACCCGGGGGGGTTGGGTTACAATGAGCAGTTCTTC. Translated, it gives CASSHPGGLGYNEQFF. The chain joins TRBV3-1 to TRBJ2-1; 8 bases match TRBD2. V dropped 3 bases and J dropped 4; count of bases not matched to a gene: 8. This CDR3 contains 16 residues. Germline CDR1 reads LGHDT; CDR2 reads YNNKEL (reference sequence).

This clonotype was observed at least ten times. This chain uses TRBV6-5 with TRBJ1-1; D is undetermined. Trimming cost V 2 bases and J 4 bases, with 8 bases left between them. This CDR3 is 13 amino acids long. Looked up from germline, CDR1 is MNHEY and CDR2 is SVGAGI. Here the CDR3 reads CASSYGVATEAFF. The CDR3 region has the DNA TGTGCCAGCAGTTACGGCGTTGCCACTGAAGCTTTCTTT.